These 13 T cell receptor beta chains were all obtained from the same sample, sequenced in a study of control samples from healthy donors and cancer patients. Only in-frame clones appear in the TCRdb table, and some are missing; sequencing was by immunoSEQ multiplex PCR. Altogether roughly 52,000 clones are present, almost 96% being singletons, with the ten largest covering around 1.9%. Specimen: blood. The receptors were gathered from a woman in her thirties in good health.

V and J are TRBV5-5 and TRBJ2-1; D perhaps matches TRBD1 (5 bases). This CDR3 has 15 amino acids. V was cut by 4 bases and J by 1 base, with 12 bases left in between. Looked up from germline, CDR1 is SGHKS and CDR2 is YYEKEE (reference sequence). As DNA, the CDR3 is TGTGCCAGCAGCCCAGGGTCTTCGTCCTACAATGAGCAGTTCTTC. Translation: CASSPGSSSYNEQFF. The variable domain in full, completed from reference TRBV5-5 and TRBJ2-1, reads DAGVTQSPTHLIKTRGQQVTLRCSPISGHKSVSWYQQVLGQGPQFIFQYYEKEERGRGNFPDRFSARQFPNYSSELNVNALLLGDSALYLCASSPGSSSYNEQFFGPGTRLTVL.

The chain uses TRBV18 and TRBJ2-1, with 8 nucleotides matching TRBD1. The germline gives CDR1 KGHSH, CDR2 LQKENI. The length of the CDR3 is 15 residues. After removal of 3 bases from V and 4 bases from J, the junction contained 5 bases not matched to a gene. The CDR3 sequence: CASSPVGQGYNEQFF. CDR3 bases: TGTGCCAGCTCACCCGTAGGACAGGGTTACAATGAGCAGTTCTTC.

V is TRBV5-1 and J is TRBJ1-2; D ambiguous. CDR1 is SGHRS and CDR2 is YFSETQ in the germline V gene. Deletions cut 0 bases from V and 7 bases from J, with 16 bases between. The CDR3 spans 15 residues. This CDR3 reads CASSLEGRRGAGYTF. CDR3 coding DNA: TGCGCCAGCAGCTTGGAGGGCCGCAGAGGCGCTGGCTACACCTTC.

The chain employs TRBV6-5 and TRBJ1-2; D ambiguous. The CDR3 sequence is 15 residues long. Germline CDR1 MNHEY, CDR2 SVGAGI. V was cut by 0 bases and J by 0 bases, with 8 bases left in between. The CDR3 nucleotides are TGTGCCAGCAGTTACTCAGGCACCTCTAACTATGGCTACACCTTC. It specifies CASSYSGTSNYGYTF.

The chain combines TRBV4-1 with TRBJ2-7; no clear D. Trimming shortened V by 1 base and J by 3 bases, and 7 bases separated the two germline ends. The CDR3 runs to 13 residues. The V gene's germline CDR1 is MGHRA and CDR2 YSYEKL. This CDR3 reads CASSQVAYYEQYF. CDR3 coding DNA: TGCGCCAGCAGCCAAGTAGCCTACTACGAGCAGTACTTC.

Notes on this clone: The junction departs from germline at one end; a sequencing error may be responsible. The chain couples TRBV5-1 to TRBJ2-7; 9 bases match TRBD2. The CDR3 contains 14 residues. Germline CDR1 and CDR2: SGHRS and YFSETQ. The CDR3: CARSGAGGAYEQYF. In nucleotides, the CDR3 is TGCGCCCGCAGCGGGGCGGGGGGGGCCTACGAGCAGTACTTC.

The V gene is TRBV5-6, the J gene TRBJ2-1, with a tentative D call TRBD1 (5 bases). The CDR3 runs to 13 residues. Trimming stripped 1 base from V and 6 bases from J, with 8 bases between. In germline, CDR1 is SGHDT, CDR2 YYEEEE. The CDR3 sequence is CASSLLGVNEQFF. The CDR3 region has the DNA TGTGCCAGCAGCTTGTTAGGGGTCAATGAGCAGTTCTTC.

The chain combines TRBV5-1 with TRBJ1-2; the D gene is possibly TRBD1 (5 bases). V lost 3 bases and J lost 4, with 10 bases in between. The CDR3 has 13 amino acids. The germline V gene has CDR1 SGHRS and CDR2 YFSETQ. In nucleotides, the CDR3 is TGCGCCAGCAGCTCCACAGACAGCTATGGCTACACCTTC. This encodes CASSSTDSYGYTF.

The genes are TRBV28 and TRBJ1-5, with a tentative D call TRBD1 (5 bases). CDR1 is MDHEN and CDR2 is SYDVKM in the germline V gene. This CDR3 is 15 amino acids long. The V and J ends lost 5 bases and 7 bases respectively, with 18 bases between them. The CDR3 nucleotides are TGTGCCAGCAGTCCAAGCGGGGGGGATTCGCAGCCCCAGCATTTT. Amino acid sequence: CASSPSGGDSQPQHF. The full variable domain, with the rest looked up from reference TRBV28 and TRBJ1-5, is DVKVTQSSRYLVKRTGEKVFLECVQDMDHENMFWYRQDPGLGLRLIYFSYDVKMKEKGDIPEGYSVSREKKERFSLILESASTNQTSMYLCASSPSGGDSQPQHFGDGTRLSIL.

The V call is TRBV2, the J call TRBJ2-7; D is uncertain. CDR1 and CDR2 (germline): SNHLY, FYNNEI. The CDR3 is 11 residues long. V gave up 4 bases and J gave up 2 bases, with 3 bases separating them. CDR3 sequence (DNA): TGTGCCAGCAGTGGTGCCTACGAGCAGTACTTC. Translated, it gives CASSGAYEQYF.

The chain recombines TRBV4-1 with TRBJ2-1, with a tentative D call TRBD2 (6 bases). The CDR3 is 15 residues long. Trimming pared 1 base from V and 1 base from J, leaving 8 bases between. Germline CDR1 MGHRA, CDR2 YSYEKL. CDR3 region: CASSQGGASYNEQFF. The CDR3 DNA follows: TGCGCCAGCAGCCAAGGCGGGGCTTCCTACAATGAGCAGTTCTTC.

A single count supports this clone. The rearrangement uses TRBV27 and TRBJ2-2; D is undetermined. Trimming removed 3 bases from V and 7 bases from J, with 9 bases in between. This CDR3 contains 13 residues. CDR1 is MNHEY, CDR2 SMNVEV, per germline (reference sequence). CDR3 sequence: CASSFGRHGELFF. DNA for the CDR3: TGTGCCAGCAGTTTTGGTCGGCACGGGGAGCTGTTTTTT.

The genes are TRBV15 and TRBJ2-1; TRBD2 matches 15 bases. Germline V gene sequence: CDR1 LNHNV, CDR2 YYDKDF (reference sequence). The CDR3 runs 17 residues. V was pared by 5 bases and J by 7 bases, with 9 bases of the junction left unmatched. The CDR3 loop is CATSLHSGLAGGNEQFF. In DNA form, the CDR3 reads TGTGCCACCAGCTTACACAGCGGACTAGCGGGAGGGAATGAGCAGTTCTTC.